This record covers a single TCR beta chain. This specimen comes from a study of blood T cell repertoires in COVID-19. About the study: The United States, Italy and Spain supplied acute and convalescent COVID-19 samples. T cells, B-cell-depleted T cells, or PBMCs supplied cDNA or gDNA.

CDR1 and CDR2 (germline): SEHNR, FQNEAQ (reference sequence). CDR3 length: 17 residues. Trimming removed 7 bases from V and 5 bases from J; junction bases left unmatched: 18. As handled by the study authors: Nucleated cell number was recorded as an estimate derived from reference gene primer amplification. The method was immunoSEQ multiplex PCR; TCRdb's version includes in-frame clones alone and lacks a portion of them. V, J and clone size were drawn from that table, and D and trimming were deduced from the DNA. Of roughly 260,000 clones listed, about nine tenths are singletons. Sequencing used peripheral blood. The receptor was derived from a man aged 40-55 years who had recovered from COVID-19. This chain links TRBV7-9 with TRBJ1-1; TRBD1 matches 8 bases. DNA of the CDR3: TGTGCCAGCACCGATCGAATAAAGACAGGGGAGGTGACTGAAGCTTTCTTT. This encodes CASTDRIKTGEVTEAFF.